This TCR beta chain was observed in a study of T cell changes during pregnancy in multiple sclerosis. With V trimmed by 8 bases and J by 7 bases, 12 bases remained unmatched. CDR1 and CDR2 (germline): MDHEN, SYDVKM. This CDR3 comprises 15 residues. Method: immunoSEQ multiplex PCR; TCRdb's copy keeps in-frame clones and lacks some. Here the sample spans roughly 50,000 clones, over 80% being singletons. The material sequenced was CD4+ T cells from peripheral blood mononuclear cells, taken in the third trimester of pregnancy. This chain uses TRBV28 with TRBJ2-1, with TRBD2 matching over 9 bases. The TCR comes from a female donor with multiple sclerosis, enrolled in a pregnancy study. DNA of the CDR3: TGTGCCAGCTTAGCGGGCGGGAGGGCAATTAATGAGCAGTTCTTC. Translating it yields CASLAGGRAINEQFF.